Each of the 17 T cell receptor beta chains below was sequenced from the same sample in a study of blood T cell repertoires in COVID-19. Assay: immunoSEQ multiplex PCR; the TCRdb copy retains only in-frame clones and omits some. The sample yields under 150,000 clones, around nine tenths seen once. The sample consisted of peripheral blood. The receptor set was obtained from a woman aged 70-85 years who had recovered from COVID-19.

The V call is TRBV19, the J call TRBJ1-5; 8 bases are a match to TRBD1. Germline-derived CDR1 and CDR2 are LNHDA and SQIVND (reference sequence). The CDR3 is 16 amino acids. Trimming removed 6 bases from V and 7 bases from J; junction bases left unmatched: 14. CDR3 sequence: CASRPDRALSGQPQHF. CDR3 coding DNA: TGTGCCAGTAGGCCGGACAGGGCCTTATCGGGACAGCCCCAGCATTTT.

This chain uses TRBV5-6 with TRBJ1-4; D uncertain. Germline V gives CDR1 SGHDT, CDR2 YYEEEE. V lost 1 base, J lost 5 bases, and 9 bases lay in between. CDR3 size: 14 residues. The CDR3 DNA sequence: TGTGCCAGCAGCTTGCGCGCGGGAAATGAAAAACTGTTTTTT. Encoded protein: CASSLRAGNEKLFF. The full variable domain, with the rest looked up from reference TRBV5-6 and TRBJ1-4, is DAGVTQSPTHLIKTRGQQVTLRCSPKSGHDTVSWYQQALGQGPQFIFQYYEEEERQRGNFPDRFSGHQFPNYSSELNVNALLLGDSALYLCASSLRAGNEKLFFGSGTQLSVL.

In DNA form, the CDR3 reads TGTGCCAGTGTTCCAGCGGGAGGGTCCTTTGGGGAGCAGTTCTTC. Protein sequence: CASVPAGGSFGEQFF. This sequence joins TRBV19 and TRBJ2-1, with 10 bases identical to TRBD2. The CDR3 extends over 15 amino acids. With 8 bases clipped from V and 10 bases from J, the junction kept 14 bases outside the gene matches. CDR1 LNHDA and CDR2 SQIVND come from the germline V gene (reference sequence).

The chain joins TRBV6-6 to TRBJ1-3; the D is unclear. Trimming left V 7 bases short and J 4 bases short, with 11 bases between. Germline V gives CDR1 MNHNY, CDR2 SVGAGI (reference sequence). CDR3 length: 13 amino acids. The CDR3 region has the DNA TGTGCCAGCACTCCCCGTACAGGAAACACCATATATTTT. Translating it yields CASTPRTGNTIYF.

About this clone: The junction departs from germline at one end; a sequencing error may be responsible. The V and J genes are TRBV7-7 and TRBJ2-2; unclear D gene. Germline V gene sequence: CDR1 SSHAT, CDR2 FNYEAQ (reference sequence). The CDR3 covers 12 residues. DNA for the CDR3: TGTGCTAGCAGCCCGAGCGCCGGGGAGCTGTTTTTT. Translating gives CASSPSAGELFF.

V and J are TRBV7-9 and TRBJ2-3, with TRBD2 matching 8 bases. The germline gives CDR1 SEHNR, CDR2 FQNEAQ (reference sequence). The CDR3 is made up of 15 amino acids. J gave up 2 bases and V 5 bases, and 6 bases lay outside the gene matches. This CDR3 reads CASSTAGDTTDTQYF. The CDR3, as DNA: TGTGCCAGCAGCACAGCGGGGGATACCACAGATACGCAGTATTTT.

A single count supports this clone. Germline is not matched at one junction end, which may reflect a read error. In nucleotides, the CDR3 is TGTGCCTGGAGTCCTAGCAAAGATACGCAGTATTTT. It yields the protein CAWSPSKDTQYF. The gene calls are TRBV30 and TRBJ2-3, with D maybe TRBD2 (5 bases). CDR3 length: 12 residues. Germline loops: CDR1 GTSNPN, CDR2 SVGIG (reference sequence).

The chain joins TRBV5-8 to TRBJ2-3, with TRBD1 as a possible D gene (5 bases). The CDR3 totals 14 residues. Germline V gene lookup returns CDR1 SGHTS and CDR2 YDEGEE. Deletions cut 4 bases from V and 2 bases from J, with 11 bases between. CDR3 in DNA: TGTGCCAGCAGCCGGACAACTTACACAGATACGCAGTATTTT. Its protein is CASSRTTYTDTQYF.

The chain recombines TRBV5-1 with TRBJ2-3; a weak D match, TRBD2 (6 bases). The V gene's germline CDR1 is SGHRS and CDR2 YFSETQ. The CDR3 loop spans 14 amino acids. Trimming left V 0 bases short and J 6 bases short, with 11 bases between. The CDR3 sequence: CASSLAGSVDTQYF. The CDR3 DNA follows: TGCGCCAGCAGCTTGGCCGGGAGTGTGGATACGCAGTATTTT.

The gene calls are TRBV2 and TRBJ2-3; TRBD2 aligns across 12 bases. J gave up 4 bases and V 10 bases, and 6 bases lay outside the gene matches. The CDR3 is made up of 14 amino acids. The germline V gene has CDR1 SNHLY and CDR2 FYNNEI. The CDR3: CATLTSGGSDTQYF. The CDR3 nucleotides are TGTGCCACCCTGACTAGCGGGGGTTCAGATACGCAGTATTTT.

J is TRBJ2-7 and V is TRBV27, with 9 bases lining up with TRBD1. Germline CDR1 reads MNHEY; CDR2 reads SMNVEV (reference sequence). The trim removed 0 bases at V and 2 bases at J, leaving 5 bases unmatched. The CDR3 has 16 amino acids. The CDR3 coding sequence is TGTGCCAGCAGTTTATCCTCCGGGACAGGGACCTACGAGCAGTACTTC. It encodes CASSLSSGTGTYEQYF.

The J gene is TRBJ1-2, the V gene TRBV30; 8 positions match TRBD1. The germline V gene has CDR1 GTSNPN and CDR2 SVGIG (reference sequence). The CDR3 loop spans 14 amino acids. Germline trimming cut 5 bases from V and 4 bases from J; bases unmatched to any gene: 9. CDR3 sequence reads: CAWAQGATLYGYTF. CDR3 in DNA: TGTGCCTGGGCCCAGGGGGCTACCCTCTATGGCTACACCTTC.

The chain recombines TRBV30 with TRBJ2-1; D uncertain. The CDR3 has 12 amino acids. The V end lost 0 bases, the J end lost 4 bases, and 4 bases lay between the germline ends. CDR1 and CDR2 (germline): GTSNPN, SVGIG (reference sequence). The CDR3: CAWSVLYNEQFF. The DNA for the CDR3 is TGTGCCTGGAGTGTACTTTACAATGAGCAGTTCTTC.

A single count supports this clone. The rearrangement uses TRBV21-1 and TRBJ2-7; the D call in the table, TRBD1, was not verified against the DNA. TRBV21-1 is shown as a pseudogene. This CDR3 has 12 residues. CDR3 sequence reads: CANGQGAREQYF. The CDR3 DNA follows: TGTGCCAACGGACAGGGGGCGAGAGAGCAGTACTTC.

This chain uses TRBV28 with TRBJ1-2, with TRBD1 as a possible D gene (6 bases). This CDR3 region has 16 residues. CDR1 is MDHEN, CDR2 SYDVKM, per germline. V was trimmed by 4 bases and J by 2 bases, leaving 17 bases between them. DNA of the CDR3: TGTGCCAGCAGTTCCGGAGGAGGACAGAAAAACTATGGCTACACCTTC. Translation gives CASSSGGGQKNYGYTF.

The CDR3 nucleotides read TGTGCCAGCGCCATAGTCTTTCCAGATACGCAGTATTTT. This sequence encodes CASAIVFPDTQYF. The chain recombines TRBV18 with TRBJ2-3, with D uncertain. The CDR3 is 13 amino acids. V was shortened by 8 bases and J by 4 bases, with 13 bases between the two germline ends. Germline assignment: CDR1 KGHSH and CDR2 LQKENI.

This chain links TRBV3-1 (or the pseudogene TRBV3-2) with TRBJ2-2, with TRBD1 matching over 7 bases. Germline values: CDR1 LGHDT, CDR2 YNNKEL (reference sequence). V gave up 0 bases and J gave up 0 bases; unmatched junction bases: 10. The CDR3 runs 19 residues. CDR3 nucleotide sequence: TGTGCCAGCAGCCAAGATATAAGGACAGGCGCTACGAACACCGGGGAGCTGTTTTTT. This gives the protein CASSQDIRTGATNTGELFF.